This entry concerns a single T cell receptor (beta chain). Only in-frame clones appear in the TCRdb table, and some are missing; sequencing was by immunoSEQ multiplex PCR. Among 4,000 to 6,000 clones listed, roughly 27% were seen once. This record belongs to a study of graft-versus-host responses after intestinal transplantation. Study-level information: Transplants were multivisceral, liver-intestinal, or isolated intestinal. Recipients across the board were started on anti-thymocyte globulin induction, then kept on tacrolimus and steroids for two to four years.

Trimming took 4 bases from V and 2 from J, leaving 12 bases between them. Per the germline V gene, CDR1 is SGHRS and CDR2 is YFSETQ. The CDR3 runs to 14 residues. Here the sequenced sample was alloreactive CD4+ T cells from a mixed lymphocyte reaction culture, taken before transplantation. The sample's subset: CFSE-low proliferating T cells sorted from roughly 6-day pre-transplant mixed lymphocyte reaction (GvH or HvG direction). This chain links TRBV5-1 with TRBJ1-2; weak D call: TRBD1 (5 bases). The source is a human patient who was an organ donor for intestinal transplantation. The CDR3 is CASSQTTANYGYTF. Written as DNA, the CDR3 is TGCGCCAGCAGCCAAACGACAGCAAACTATGGCTACACCTTC.